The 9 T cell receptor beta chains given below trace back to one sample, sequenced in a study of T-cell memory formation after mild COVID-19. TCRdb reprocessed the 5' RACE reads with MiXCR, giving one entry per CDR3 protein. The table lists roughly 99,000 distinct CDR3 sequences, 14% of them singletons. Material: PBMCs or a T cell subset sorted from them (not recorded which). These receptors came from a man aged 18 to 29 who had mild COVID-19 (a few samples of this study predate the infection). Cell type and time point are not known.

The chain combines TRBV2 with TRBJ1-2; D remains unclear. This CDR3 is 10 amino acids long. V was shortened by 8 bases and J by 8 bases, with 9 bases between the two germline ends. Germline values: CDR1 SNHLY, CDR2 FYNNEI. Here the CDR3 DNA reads TGTGCCAGCCCCCTGGGAGGCTACACCTTC. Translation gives CASPLGGYTF.

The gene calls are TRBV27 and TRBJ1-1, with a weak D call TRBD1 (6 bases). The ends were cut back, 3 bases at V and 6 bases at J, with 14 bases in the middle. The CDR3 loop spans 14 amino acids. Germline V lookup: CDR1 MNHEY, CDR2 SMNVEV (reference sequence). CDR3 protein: CASSLTGPEAEAFF. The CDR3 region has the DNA TGTGCCAGCAGTTTGACAGGCCCGGAGGCTGAAGCTTTCTTT.

Here the CDR3 DNA reads TGTGCCAGCAGTTCCGAAGGGGGACTCTCGAACACTGAAGCTTTCTTT. Protein sequence: CASSSEGGLSNTEAFF. This chain uses TRBV6-2 or TRBV6-3 with TRBJ1-1, with D tentatively TRBD1 (6 bases). With 4 bases removed from V and 1 base from J, the gap between germline ends came to 16 bases. Per the germline V gene, CDR1 is MNHEY and CDR2 is SVGEGT. The CDR3 loop spans 16 amino acids.

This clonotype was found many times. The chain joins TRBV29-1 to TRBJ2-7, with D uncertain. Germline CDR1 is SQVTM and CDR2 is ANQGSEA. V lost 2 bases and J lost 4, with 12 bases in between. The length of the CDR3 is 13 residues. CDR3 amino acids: CSVEYTEGYEQYF. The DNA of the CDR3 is TGCAGCGTTGAATATACAGAAGGATACGAGCAGTACTTC.

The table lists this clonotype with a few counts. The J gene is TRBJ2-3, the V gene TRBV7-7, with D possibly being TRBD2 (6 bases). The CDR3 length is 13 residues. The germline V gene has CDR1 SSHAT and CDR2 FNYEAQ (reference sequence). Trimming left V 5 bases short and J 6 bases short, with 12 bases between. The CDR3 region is CASSAGRGDTQYF. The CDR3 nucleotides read TGTGCCAGCAGCGCGGGCCGGGGGGATACGCAGTATTTT.

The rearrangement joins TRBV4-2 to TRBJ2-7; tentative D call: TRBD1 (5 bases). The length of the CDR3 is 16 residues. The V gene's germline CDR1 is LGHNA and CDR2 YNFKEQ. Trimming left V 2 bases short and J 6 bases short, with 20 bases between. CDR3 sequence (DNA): TGTGCCAGCAGCCAACAAATTGGGGCAGGTTTTCGCGAGCAGTACTTC. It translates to CASSQQIGAGFREQYF.

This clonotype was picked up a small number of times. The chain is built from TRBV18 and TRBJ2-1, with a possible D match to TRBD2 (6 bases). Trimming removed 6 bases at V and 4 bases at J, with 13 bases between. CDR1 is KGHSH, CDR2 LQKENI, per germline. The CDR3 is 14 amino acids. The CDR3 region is CASSHGTPYNEQFF. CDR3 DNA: TGTGCCAGCTCTCACGGGACTCCGTACAATGAGCAGTTCTTC.

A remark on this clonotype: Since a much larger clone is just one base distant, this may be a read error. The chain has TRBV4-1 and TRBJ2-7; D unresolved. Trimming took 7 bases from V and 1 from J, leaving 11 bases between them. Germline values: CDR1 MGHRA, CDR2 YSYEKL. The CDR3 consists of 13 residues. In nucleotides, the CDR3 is TGCGCCAGCAACCATCAAGGTTCCTACGAGCAGTACTTC. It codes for CASNHQGSYEQYF.

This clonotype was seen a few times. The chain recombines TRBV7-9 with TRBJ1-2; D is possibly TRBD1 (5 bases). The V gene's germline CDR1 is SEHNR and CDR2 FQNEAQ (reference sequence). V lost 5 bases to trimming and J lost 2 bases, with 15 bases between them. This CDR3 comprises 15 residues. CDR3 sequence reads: CASSLGEMSNYGYTF. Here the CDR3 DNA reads TGTGCCAGCAGCCTGGGGGAGATGTCCAACTATGGCTACACCTTC.